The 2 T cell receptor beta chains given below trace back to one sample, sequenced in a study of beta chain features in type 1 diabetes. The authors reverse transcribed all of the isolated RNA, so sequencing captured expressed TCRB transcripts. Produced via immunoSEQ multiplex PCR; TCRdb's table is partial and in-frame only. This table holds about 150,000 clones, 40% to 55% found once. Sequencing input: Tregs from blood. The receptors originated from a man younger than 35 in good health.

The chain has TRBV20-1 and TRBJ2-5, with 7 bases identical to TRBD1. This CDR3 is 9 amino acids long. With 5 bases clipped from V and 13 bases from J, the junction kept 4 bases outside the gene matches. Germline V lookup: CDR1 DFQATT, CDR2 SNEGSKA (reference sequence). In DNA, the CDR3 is TGCAGTGCTCCGGACAGGTCGTACTTC. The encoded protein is CSAPDRSYF.

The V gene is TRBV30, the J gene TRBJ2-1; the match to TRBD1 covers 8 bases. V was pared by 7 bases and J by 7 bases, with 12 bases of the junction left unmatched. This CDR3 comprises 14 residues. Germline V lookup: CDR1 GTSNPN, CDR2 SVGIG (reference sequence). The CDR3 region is CAYTRQGARNEQFF. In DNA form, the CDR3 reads TGTGCCTACACGAGGCAGGGGGCGAGGAATGAGCAGTTCTTC.